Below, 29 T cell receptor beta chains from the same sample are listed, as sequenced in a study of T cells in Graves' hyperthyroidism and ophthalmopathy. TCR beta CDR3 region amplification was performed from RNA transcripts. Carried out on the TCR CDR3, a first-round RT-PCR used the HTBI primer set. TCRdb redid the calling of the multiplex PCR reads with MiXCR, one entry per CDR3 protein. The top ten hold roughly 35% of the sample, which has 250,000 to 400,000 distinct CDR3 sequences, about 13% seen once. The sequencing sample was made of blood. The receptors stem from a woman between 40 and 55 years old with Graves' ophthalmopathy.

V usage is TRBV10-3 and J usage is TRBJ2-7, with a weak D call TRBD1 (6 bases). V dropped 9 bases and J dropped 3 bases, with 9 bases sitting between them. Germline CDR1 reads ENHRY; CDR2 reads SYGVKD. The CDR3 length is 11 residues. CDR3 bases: TGTGCCATACGGGACAACTACGAGCAGTACTTC. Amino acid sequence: CAIRDNYEQYF.

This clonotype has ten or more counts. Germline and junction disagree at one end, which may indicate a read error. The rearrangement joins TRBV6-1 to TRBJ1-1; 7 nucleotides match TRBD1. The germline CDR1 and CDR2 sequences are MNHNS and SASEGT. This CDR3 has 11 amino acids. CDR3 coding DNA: TGTGCCAGCAGTAGACAGGGCTTTAAGGTCTTT. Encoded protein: CASSRQGFKVF.

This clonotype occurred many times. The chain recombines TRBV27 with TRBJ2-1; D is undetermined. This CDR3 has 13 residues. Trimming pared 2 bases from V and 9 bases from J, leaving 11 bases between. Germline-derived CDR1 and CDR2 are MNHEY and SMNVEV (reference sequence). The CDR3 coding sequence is TGTGCCAGCAGTTTAGGTCCGTCAGGTGAGCAGTTCTTC. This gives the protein CASSLGPSGEQFF.

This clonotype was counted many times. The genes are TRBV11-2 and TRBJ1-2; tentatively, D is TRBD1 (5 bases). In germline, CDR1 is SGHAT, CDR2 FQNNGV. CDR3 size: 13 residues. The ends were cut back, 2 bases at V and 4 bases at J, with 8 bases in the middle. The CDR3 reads CASSLHRTYGYTF. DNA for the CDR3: TGTGCCAGCAGCTTACACAGGACCTATGGCTACACCTTC.

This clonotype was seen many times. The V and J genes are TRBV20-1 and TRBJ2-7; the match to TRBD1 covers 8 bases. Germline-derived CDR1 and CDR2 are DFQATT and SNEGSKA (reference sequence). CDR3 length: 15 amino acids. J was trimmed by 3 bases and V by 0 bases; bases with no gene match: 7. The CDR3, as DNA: TGCAGTGCTAGAGATTCCCGGACAGGGAACTACGAGCAGTACTTC. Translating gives CSARDSRTGNYEQYF.

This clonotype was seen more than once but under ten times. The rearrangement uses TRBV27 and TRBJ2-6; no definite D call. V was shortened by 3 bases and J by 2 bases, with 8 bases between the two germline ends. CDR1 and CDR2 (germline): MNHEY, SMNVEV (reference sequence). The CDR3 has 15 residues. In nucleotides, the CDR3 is TGTGCCAGCAGTTTCTTCGTCCCTGGGGCCAACGTCCTGACTTTC. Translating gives CASSFFVPGANVLTF.

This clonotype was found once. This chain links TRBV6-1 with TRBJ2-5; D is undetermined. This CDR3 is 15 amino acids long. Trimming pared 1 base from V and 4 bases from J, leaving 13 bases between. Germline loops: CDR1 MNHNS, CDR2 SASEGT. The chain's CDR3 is CASSEGQTTLETQYF. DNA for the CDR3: TGTGCCAGCAGTGAAGGTCAGACAACGCTAGAGACCCAGTACTTC.

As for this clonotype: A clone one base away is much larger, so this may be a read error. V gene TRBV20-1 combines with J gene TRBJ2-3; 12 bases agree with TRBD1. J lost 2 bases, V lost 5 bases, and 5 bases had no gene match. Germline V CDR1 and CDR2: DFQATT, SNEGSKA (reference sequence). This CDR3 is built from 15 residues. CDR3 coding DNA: TGCAGTGCTTCCGGGACAGGGGGCTACACAGATACGCAGTATTTT. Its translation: CSASGTGGYTDTQYF.

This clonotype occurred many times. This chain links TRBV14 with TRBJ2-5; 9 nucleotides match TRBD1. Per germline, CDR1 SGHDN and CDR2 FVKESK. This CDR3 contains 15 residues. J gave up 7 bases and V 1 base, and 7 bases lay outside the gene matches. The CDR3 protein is CASSQGGGQGTTQYF. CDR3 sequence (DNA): TGTGCCAGCAGCCAAGGAGGAGGACAGGGGACGACCCAGTACTTC.

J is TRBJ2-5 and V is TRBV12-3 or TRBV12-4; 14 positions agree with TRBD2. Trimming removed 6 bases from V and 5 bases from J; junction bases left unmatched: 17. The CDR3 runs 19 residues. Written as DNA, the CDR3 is TGTGCCAGCAGCACAGACCCGGAGGGACTAGCGGGGGAGGGGGAGACCCAGTACTTC. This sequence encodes CASSTDPEGLAGEGETQYF.

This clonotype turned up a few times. CDR3 sequence: CASSFDRGKLNTEAFF. The CDR3 DNA reads TGTGCCAGCAGCTTCGACAGGGGGAAATTGAACACTGAAGCTTTCTTT. The chain is built from TRBV5-5 and TRBJ1-1; TRBD1 matches 9 bases. The CDR3 is 16 amino acids. The germline CDR1 and CDR2 sequences are SGHKS and YYEKEE (reference sequence). V gave up 2 bases and J gave up 0 bases; unmatched junction bases: 5.

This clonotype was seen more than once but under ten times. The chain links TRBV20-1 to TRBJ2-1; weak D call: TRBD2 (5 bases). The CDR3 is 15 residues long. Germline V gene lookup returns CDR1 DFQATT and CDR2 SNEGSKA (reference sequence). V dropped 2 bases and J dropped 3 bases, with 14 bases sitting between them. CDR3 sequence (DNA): TGCAGTGCTAGACCCTTCCCCGGGAACTACAATGAGCAGTTCTTC. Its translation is CSARPFPGNYNEQFF.

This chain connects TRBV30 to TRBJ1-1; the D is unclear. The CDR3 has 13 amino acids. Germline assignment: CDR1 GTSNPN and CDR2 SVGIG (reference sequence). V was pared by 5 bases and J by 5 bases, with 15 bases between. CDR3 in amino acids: CAWDYVRGTEAFF. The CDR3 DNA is TGTGCCTGGGACTATGTCCGGGGAACTGAAGCTTTCTTT.

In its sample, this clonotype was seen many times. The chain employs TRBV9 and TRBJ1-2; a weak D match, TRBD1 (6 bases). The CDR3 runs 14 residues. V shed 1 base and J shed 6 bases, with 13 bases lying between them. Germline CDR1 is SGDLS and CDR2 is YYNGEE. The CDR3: CASSVTGTKHGYTF. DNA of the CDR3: TGTGCCAGCAGCGTAACCGGGACAAAGCATGGCTACACCTTC.

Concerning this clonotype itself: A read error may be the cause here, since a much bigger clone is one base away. CDR3 loop: CASGTGLAGYNEQFF. The CDR3 DNA follows: TGTGCCAGCGGCACGGGACTAGCGGGTTACAATGAGCAGTTCTTC. The V call is TRBV11-2, the J call TRBJ2-1, with 12 bases lining up with TRBD2. CDR3 size: 15 residues. Germline assignment: CDR1 SGHAT and CDR2 FQNNGV. With 8 bases clipped from V and 4 bases from J, the junction kept 6 bases outside the gene matches.

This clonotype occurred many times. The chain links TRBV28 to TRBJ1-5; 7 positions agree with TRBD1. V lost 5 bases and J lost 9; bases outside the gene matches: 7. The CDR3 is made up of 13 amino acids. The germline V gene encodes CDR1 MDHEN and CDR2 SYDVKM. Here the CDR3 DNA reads TGTGCCAGCAGTCCGTACAGGGGATGGCCCCAGCATTTT. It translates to CASSPYRGWPQHF.

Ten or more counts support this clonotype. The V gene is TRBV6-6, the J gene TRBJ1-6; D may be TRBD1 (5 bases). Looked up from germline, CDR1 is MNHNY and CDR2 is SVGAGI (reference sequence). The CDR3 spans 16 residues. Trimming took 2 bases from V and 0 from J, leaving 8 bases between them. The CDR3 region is CASSYGGSSYNSPLHF. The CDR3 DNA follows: TGTGCCAGCAGTTACGGGGGGAGCTCCTATAATTCACCCCTCCACTTT.

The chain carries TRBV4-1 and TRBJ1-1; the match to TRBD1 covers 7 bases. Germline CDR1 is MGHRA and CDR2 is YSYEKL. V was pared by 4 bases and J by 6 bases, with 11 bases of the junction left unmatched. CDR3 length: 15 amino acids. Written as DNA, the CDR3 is TGCGCCAGCAGCCCCCGACAGGGTATAGGGGCTGAAGCTTTCTTT. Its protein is CASSPRQGIGAEAFF.

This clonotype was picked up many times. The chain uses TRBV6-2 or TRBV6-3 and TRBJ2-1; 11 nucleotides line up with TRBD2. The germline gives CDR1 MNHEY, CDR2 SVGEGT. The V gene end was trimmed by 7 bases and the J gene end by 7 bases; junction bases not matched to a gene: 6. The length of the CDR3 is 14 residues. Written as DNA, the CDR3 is TGTGCCAGCACCCTGACTAGCGGGATGAATGAGCAGTTCTTC. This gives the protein CASTLTSGMNEQFF.

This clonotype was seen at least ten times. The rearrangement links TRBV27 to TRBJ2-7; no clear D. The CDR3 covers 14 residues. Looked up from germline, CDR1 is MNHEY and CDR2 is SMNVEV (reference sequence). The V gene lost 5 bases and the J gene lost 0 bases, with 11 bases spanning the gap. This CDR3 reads CASSRRPSSYEQYF. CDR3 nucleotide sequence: TGTGCCAGCAGTCGTCGACCAAGCTCCTACGAGCAGTACTTC.

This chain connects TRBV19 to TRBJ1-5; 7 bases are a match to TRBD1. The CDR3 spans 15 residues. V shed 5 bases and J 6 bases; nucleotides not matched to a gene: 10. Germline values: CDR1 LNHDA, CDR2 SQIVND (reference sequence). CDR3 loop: CASSPQGGTRQPQHF. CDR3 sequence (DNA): TGTGCCAGTAGTCCTCAGGGGGGTACCCGTCAGCCCCAGCATTTT.

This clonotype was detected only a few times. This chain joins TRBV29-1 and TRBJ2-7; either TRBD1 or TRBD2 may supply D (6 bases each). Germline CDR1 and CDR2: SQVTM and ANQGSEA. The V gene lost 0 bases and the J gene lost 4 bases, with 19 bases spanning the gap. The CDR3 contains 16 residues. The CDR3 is CSVEEESRGVEYEQYF. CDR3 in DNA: TGCAGCGTTGAAGAAGAATCAAGGGGGGTCGAGTACGAGCAGTACTTC.

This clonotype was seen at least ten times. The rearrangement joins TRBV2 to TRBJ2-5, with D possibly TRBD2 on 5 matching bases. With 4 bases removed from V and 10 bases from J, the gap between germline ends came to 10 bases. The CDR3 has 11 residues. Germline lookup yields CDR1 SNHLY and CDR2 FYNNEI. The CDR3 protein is CASSVTSYQYF. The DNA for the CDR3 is TGTGCCAGCAGTGTAACTAGTTACCAGTACTTC.

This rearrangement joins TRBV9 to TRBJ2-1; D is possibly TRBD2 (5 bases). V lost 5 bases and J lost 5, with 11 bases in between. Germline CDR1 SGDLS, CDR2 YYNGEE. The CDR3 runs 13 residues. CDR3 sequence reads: CASSGSVHNEQFF. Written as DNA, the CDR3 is TGTGCCAGCAGTGGTAGCGTTCACAATGAGCAGTTCTTC.

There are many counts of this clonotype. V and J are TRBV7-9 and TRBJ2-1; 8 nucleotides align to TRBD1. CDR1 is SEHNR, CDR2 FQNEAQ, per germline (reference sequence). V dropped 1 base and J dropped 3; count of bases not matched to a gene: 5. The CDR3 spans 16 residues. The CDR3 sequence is CASSLGDRGSYNEQFF. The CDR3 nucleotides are TGTGCCAGCAGCTTAGGAGACAGGGGTAGCTACAATGAGCAGTTCTTC.

CDR3 nucleotide sequence: TGTGCCAGCAGCCCCCCCGCGGGGGTCCGCTCCTACAATGAGCAGTTCTTC. It encodes CASSPPAGVRSYNEQFF. The chain couples TRBV7-9 to TRBJ2-1; 7 nucleotides agree with TRBD2. Germline lookup yields CDR1 SEHNR and CDR2 FQNEAQ (reference sequence). V lost 5 bases and J lost 0; bases outside the gene matches: 10. The length of the CDR3 is 17 residues.

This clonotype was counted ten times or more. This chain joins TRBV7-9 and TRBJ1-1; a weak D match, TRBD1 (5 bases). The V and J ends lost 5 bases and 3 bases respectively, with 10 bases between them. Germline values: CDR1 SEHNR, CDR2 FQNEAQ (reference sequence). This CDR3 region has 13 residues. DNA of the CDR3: TGTGCCAGCAGCCTCAGGGTTGACACTGAAGCTTTCTTT. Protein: CASSLRVDTEAFF.

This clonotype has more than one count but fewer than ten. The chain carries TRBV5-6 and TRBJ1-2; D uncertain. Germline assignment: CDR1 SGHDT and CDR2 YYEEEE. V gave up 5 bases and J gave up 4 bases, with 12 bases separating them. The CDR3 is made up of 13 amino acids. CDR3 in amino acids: CASRKLQLYGYTF. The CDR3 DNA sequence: TGTGCCAGCAGAAAACTACAGCTCTATGGCTACACCTTC.

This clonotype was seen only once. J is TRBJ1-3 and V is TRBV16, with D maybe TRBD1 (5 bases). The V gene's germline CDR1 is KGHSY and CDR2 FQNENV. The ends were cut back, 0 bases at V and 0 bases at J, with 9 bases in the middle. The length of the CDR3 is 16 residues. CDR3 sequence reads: CASSQSRGNSGNTIYF. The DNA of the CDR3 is TGTGCCAGCAGCCAATCTCGGGGGAACTCTGGAAACACCATATATTTT. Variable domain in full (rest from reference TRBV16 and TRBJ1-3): GEEVAQTPKHLVRGEGQKAKLYCAPIKGHSYVFWYQQVLKNEFKFLISFQNENVFDETGMPKERFSAKCLPNSPCSLEIQATKLEDSAVYFCASSQSRGNSGNTIYFGEGSWLTVV.